This T cell receptor beta chain was identified during a study of T cell responses to AZD1222 COVID-19 vaccine. This CDR3 is built from 15 residues. V was clipped by 3 bases and J by 12 bases; unmatched bases: 11. CDR1 SEHNR and CDR2 FQNEAQ come from the germline V gene (reference sequence). Profiling relied on immunoSEQ multiplex PCR, and the TCRdb table lists in-frame clones only, not all of them. Counted here are some 200,000 clones, approximately 89% occurring once; the ten biggest clones make up over 1.5%. The TCR sequence derives from an adult who received the AZD1222 COVID-19 vaccine. The V and J genes are TRBV7-9 and TRBJ2-1; TRBD2 matches at 10 bases. Here the sequenced sample was peripheral blood, taken 28 days after the second AZD1222 dose. The CDR3 sequence is CASSFELAGKQGQFF. DNA for the CDR3: TGTGCCAGCAGCTTTGAACTAGCGGGGAAACAGGGGCAGTTCTTC.